The clone carrying this T cell receptor beta chain showed up just a few times. The V end was cut by 4 bases, the J end by 0 bases, with 7 bases between. CDR1 is SGHNT, CDR2 YYREEE, per germline (reference sequence). This CDR3 has 13 residues. This table comes from immunoSEQ multiplex PCR, and its TCRdb copy is limited to in-frame clones, with some not included. The sample holds 210,000 or so clones, around 85% seen once. This record belongs to a study of blood T cell repertoires in COVID-19. The study drew participants aged about 18 to 89 years from approximately 25 US areas. The clonotype originates from a woman aged 50 to 60 in a cohort exposed to, infected with or recovered from COVID-19 (not recorded which). The specimen sequenced was PBMCs or T cells enriched from blood (not recorded which). The chain joins TRBV5-4 to TRBJ1-1; D is unresolved. The CDR3 DNA reads as TGTGCCAGCAGCATCGACATGAACACTGAAGCTTTCTTT. It specifies CASSIDMNTEAFF.